This T cell receptor (beta chain) derives from a study of identical twins. Study results and caveats: Out-of-frame alpha sequences shared between twins exhibited an excess of low generation probability.

TCRdb called the 5' RACE reads again in MiXCR, with one record for every CDR3 protein. Of about 890,000 distinct CDR3 sequences listed, 9% to 15% were seen once; the top ten hold about 1.5%. Healthy Caucasians were all of the donors. V lost 6 bases to trimming and J lost 2 bases, with 10 bases between them. This CDR3 is 13 amino acids long. CDR1 MDHEN and CDR2 SYDVKM come from the germline V gene. With respect to this clonotype: Its antigen is not identified.

These records were also assigned to another study, of yellow fever vaccine responses in identical twins.

The TCR originated in a young woman in good health. The sample consisted of PBMCs. This sequence joins TRBV28 and TRBJ2-5, with a possible D match to TRBD1 (6 bases). CDR3 nucleotides: TGTGCCAGCAGACAAGGGGGTCAAGAGACCCAGTACTTC. Protein sequence: CASRQGGQETQYF.